This T cell receptor (beta chain) was retrieved from a study of blood T cell repertoires in COVID-19. Study context: PBMCs, B-cell-depleted T cells, or T cells provided the cDNA or gDNA that made up the material.

With 2 bases removed from V and 4 bases from J, the gap between germline ends came to 8 bases. This CDR3 region has 14 residues. Germline V gene data show CDR1 as SNHLY and CDR2 as FYNNEI. Method: immunoSEQ multiplex PCR; TCRdb's copy keeps in-frame clones and lacks some. The profile shows approximately 210,000 clones, roughly 84% of them singletons. The source is a woman older than 75 with acute or convalescent COVID-19. Sequences were obtained from peripheral blood. This chain links TRBV2 with TRBJ2-2, with a weak D call TRBD1 (5 bases). The DNA of the CDR3 is TGTGCCAGCAGTGAAAGGCAGGGCACCGGGGAGCTGTTTTTT. Translated, it gives CASSERQGTGELFF.